Listed here are 26 T cell receptor beta chains from one sample, sequenced in a study of Ad26.COV2.S vaccination and SARS-CoV-2 variants (dated by TCRdb to about 2021). Preparation of the library involved the immunoSEQ multiplex PCR assay. Sourced from immuneACCESS, this table was stored by TCRdb with only in-frame sequences that have V and J called. A share of the clones is absent; for the studies checked, an unresolved V gene accounts for under half, and the remainder has no known explanation. This sample gives about 350,000 clones in total; around nine tenths of them show up just once. Over 8.5% of the sample comes from the top ten. The treatment or condition label on this specimen signifies: around 19 received Ad26.COV2.S at low or high dose, single or two shots; five or six received placebo; per-sample allocation not given. Repertoires of vaccine and placebo recipients were sequenced from samples taken on day 63 after the first injection.

This specimen was peripheral blood, taken in a trial of Ad26.COV2.S vaccine versus placebo. These receptors all stem from a person between 18 and 59 years old who received the Ad26.COV2.S COVID-19 vaccine or a placebo.

The genes are TRBV24-1 and TRBJ2-7; TRBD2 aligns across 9 bases. CDR1 and CDR2 from the germline V gene are KGHDR and SFDVKD. The V gene end was trimmed by 0 bases and the J gene end by 4 bases; junction bases not matched to a gene: 3. The CDR3 contains 15 residues. The CDR3 is CATSDLGSGSYEQYF. The CDR3 coding sequence is TGTGCCACCAGTGATTTGGGTAGCGGGAGTTACGAGCAGTACTTC.

This rearrangement joins TRBV6-2 or TRBV6-3 to TRBJ1-4, with unresolved D. Germline CDR1 MNHEY, CDR2 SVGEGT. Trimming removed 0 bases at V and 3 bases at J, with 8 bases between. This CDR3 is 15 amino acids long. The CDR3 is CASSYSGRPNEKLFF. The CDR3 bases are TGTGCCAGCAGTTACTCGGGGAGGCCTAATGAAAAACTGTTTTTT.

For the CDR3, the DNA is TGTGCCATCAGCGGGACTACTGATGAGCAGTTCTTC. As protein: CAISGTTDEQFF. The chain has TRBV10-3 and TRBJ2-1; 7 bases line up with TRBD2. The CDR3 loop spans 12 amino acids. Unmatched junction bases numbered 4, after V lost 6 bases and J lost 8 bases. The V gene's germline CDR1 is ENHRY and CDR2 SYGVKD.

The chain employs TRBV19 and TRBJ1-2; maybe TRBD1 (6 bases). The CDR3 has 16 amino acids. Germline V gives CDR1 LNHDA, CDR2 SQIVND (reference sequence). V gave up 8 bases and J gave up 4 bases, with 23 bases separating them. The CDR3 coding sequence is TGTGCCAGTGGAACTGTGGCAGGGGCCCTGATCTATGGCTACACCTTC. Its translation is CASGTVAGALIYGYTF.

The CDR3 here is CASSGKLGQPNTEAFF. In DNA, the CDR3 is TGTGCCAGCAGCGGAAAACTGGGACAACCGAACACTGAAGCTTTCTTT. The chain recombines TRBV5-5 with TRBJ1-1, with D possibly matching TRBD1 (6 bases). CDR1 is SGHKS, CDR2 YYEKEE, per germline (reference sequence). Trimming took off 4 bases at V and 1 base at J, with 17 bases between the two ends. The CDR3 is 16 amino acids.

The chain employs TRBV4-3 and TRBJ2-3; 8 bases line up with TRBD2. The CDR3 contains 18 residues. Trimming at V came to 4 bases and at J to 2 bases, leaving 14 bases not matched to a gene. Germline CDR1 LGHNA, CDR2 YSLEER. DNA for the CDR3: TGCGCCAGCAGCCCCGAGCCGGGGGGGACGCTAGTCACAGATACGCAGTATTTT. It translates to CASSPEPGGTLVTDTQYF.

This chain joins TRBV11-2 and TRBJ2-3; no definite D call. Trimming shortened V by 8 bases and J by 3 bases, and 12 bases separated the two germline ends. This CDR3 is built from 13 residues. In germline, CDR1 is SGHAT, CDR2 FQNNGV. In DNA form, the CDR3 reads TGTGCCAGCGGGGAACCAGTTACAGATACGCAGTATTTT. Its protein is CASGEPVTDTQYF.

The chain links TRBV3-1 (or the pseudogene TRBV3-2) to TRBJ2-3; TRBD2 is a possible D gene (6 bases). The germline CDR1 and CDR2 sequences are LGHDT and YNNKEL (reference sequence). This CDR3 contains 15 residues. V was cut by 4 bases and J by 2 bases, with 13 bases left in between. The CDR3 DNA follows: TGTGCCAGCAGCCCGGGAGACACATTCACAGATACGCAGTATTTT. Its protein is CASSPGDTFTDTQYF.

The J gene is TRBJ2-1, the V gene TRBV27; D might be TRBD1 (5 bases). The CDR3 is made up of 16 amino acids. Germline-derived CDR1 and CDR2 are MNHEY and SMNVEV (reference sequence). Deletions cut 0 bases from V and 8 bases from J, with 17 bases between. CDR3 residues: CASSLSSQGLRHEQFF. CDR3 nucleotides: TGTGCCAGCAGTTTATCGAGCCAGGGTCTCCGCCATGAGCAGTTCTTC.

The chain's CDR3 is CASSPAGQNWKETQYF. The CDR3 region has the DNA TGTGCCAGCAGCCCCGCCGGACAGAACTGGAAGGAGACCCAGTACTTC. V usage is TRBV7-6 and J usage is TRBJ2-5; tentatively, D is TRBD1 (6 bases). This CDR3 region has 16 residues. Per germline, CDR1 SGHVS and CDR2 FNYEAQ. Trimming took 5 bases from V and 5 from J, leaving 21 bases between them.

The chain employs TRBV19 and TRBJ1-5, with D unclear. The CDR3 length is 14 residues. Germline CDR1 LNHDA, CDR2 SQIVND (reference sequence). V shed 4 bases and J shed 1 base, with 8 bases lying between them. The CDR3 nucleotides are TGTGCCAGTAGTACCATGGTGAGCAATCAGCCCCAGCATTTT. The encoded protein is CASSTMVSNQPQHF.

The count of this clone is one. The V gene is TRBV19, the J gene TRBJ1-2; D is unclear. Trimming cost V 1 base and J 7 bases, with 10 bases left between them. The CDR3 covers 13 residues. Germline V CDR1 and CDR2: LNHDA, SQIVND (reference sequence). The CDR3 sequence: CASSIAPTPGYTF. Here the CDR3 DNA reads TGTGCCAGTAGTATAGCCCCGACACCTGGCTACACCTTC.

This chain links TRBV3-1 (or the pseudogene TRBV3-2) with TRBJ1-4; 7 nucleotides agree with TRBD1. Trimming cost V 9 bases and J 4 bases; bases outside gene matches: 8. Germline CDR1 LGHDT, CDR2 YNNKEL (reference sequence). The CDR3 is 14 residues long. DNA for the CDR3: TGTGCCAGTCGTGGGACAGCCTTTAATGAAAAACTGTTTTTT. This gives the protein CASRGTAFNEKLFF.

The DNA of the CDR3 is TGTGCTAGTGGTTTGGCCGGGGTCACAGATACGCAGTATTTT. Its translation: CASGLAGVTDTQYF. The genes are TRBV12-5 and TRBJ2-3; D is perhaps TRBD2 (5 bases). The length of the CDR3 is 14 residues. Germline V gene lookup returns CDR1 LGHNT and CDR2 FRNRAP. V was trimmed by 1 base and J by 2 bases, leaving 7 bases between them.

This clone was picked up one time. The rearrangement uses TRBV5-1 and TRBJ2-7; 8 bases align to TRBD2. V lost 3 bases, J lost 3 bases, and 5 bases stayed unmatched. The CDR3 has 14 amino acids. Germline V lookup: CDR1 SGHRS, CDR2 YFSETQ. The CDR3 coding sequence is TGCGCCAGCAGCTCGGGGGGGACCCGCTACGAGCAGTACTTC. Its protein product is CASSSGGTRYEQYF.

The chain has TRBV7-2 and TRBJ2-7; D ambiguous. Germline CDR1 and CDR2: SGHTA and FQGNSA. There are 13 residues in the CDR3. V lost 1 base to trimming and J lost 5 bases, with 9 bases between them. Here the CDR3 reads CASSLVGWDEQYF. The CDR3 bases are TGTGCCAGCAGCTTAGTAGGGTGGGACGAGCAGTACTTC.

The J gene is TRBJ2-1, the V gene TRBV11-2; 9 nucleotides align to TRBD2. Germline loops: CDR1 SGHAT, CDR2 FQNNGV. CDR3 size: 15 residues. Trimming took 1 base from V and 5 from J; bases not matched to a gene: 3. CDR3 sequence (DNA): TGTGCCAGCAGCTTAGTAGCGGGGGTAAACAATGAGCAGTTCTTC. Translating it yields CASSLVAGVNNEQFF.

CDR3 DNA sequence: TGTGCCAGCAGCACAGGGTTCGTGAACACTGAAGCTTTCTTT. Its translation is CASSTGFVNTEAFF. V is TRBV28 and J is TRBJ1-1; the D gene is possibly TRBD1 (6 bases). The V end lost 6 bases, the J end lost 0 bases, and 11 bases lay between the germline ends. Germline assignment: CDR1 MDHEN and CDR2 SYDVKM. The CDR3 has 14 residues.

The chain uses TRBV2 and TRBJ2-3; D uncertain. CDR3 length: 12 amino acids. In germline, CDR1 is SNHLY, CDR2 FYNNEI. V was trimmed by 2 bases and J by 6 bases, leaving 6 bases between them. CDR3 in DNA: TGTGCCAGCAGTGAATTAGTGGATACGCAGTATTTT. This translates into CASSELVDTQYF. Together with reference TRBV2 and TRBJ2-3, the CDR3 gives the full variable domain: EPEVTQTPSHQVTQMGQEVILRCVPISNHLYFYWYRQILGQKVEFLVSFYNNEISEKSEIFDDQFSVERPDGSNFTLKIRSTKLEDSAMYFCASSELVDTQYFGPGTRLTVL.

As to this clone: A clone one base away is much larger, so this may be a read error. The rearrangement joins TRBV11-2 to TRBJ2-7; D ambiguous. Looked up from germline, CDR1 is SGHAT and CDR2 is FQNNGV. The ends were cut back, 5 bases at V and 0 bases at J, with 2 bases in the middle. This CDR3 comprises 11 residues. The CDR3 DNA reads as TGTGCCAGCAGCGCCTCCTACGAGCAGTACTTC. Its translation is CASSASYEQYF. Full variable domain (rest looked up from reference TRBV11-2 and TRBJ2-7): EAGVAQSPRYKIIEKRQSVAFWCNPISGHATLYWYQQILGQGPKLLIQFQNNGVVDDSQLPKDRFSAERLKGVDSTLKIQPAKLEDSAVYLCASSASYEQYFGPGTRLTVT.

This clone was picked up a small number of times. The chain employs TRBV5-1 and TRBJ2-7; D is perhaps TRBD1 (7 bases). There are 12 residues in the CDR3. Germline V gives CDR1 SGHRS, CDR2 YFSETQ. V was trimmed by 3 bases and J by 11 bases, leaving 15 bases between them. The CDR3 here is CASSSDRPGEYF. Here the CDR3 DNA reads TGCGCCAGCAGCTCGGACAGGCCGGGGGAGTACTTC. Full variable domain (missing parts from reference TRBV5-1 and TRBJ2-7): KAGVTQTPRYLIKTRGQQVTLSCSPISGHRSVSWYQQTPGQGLQFLFEYFSETQRNKGNFPGRFSGRQFSNSRSEMNVSTLELGDSALYLCASSSDRPGEYFGPGTRLTVT.

This clone was observed a handful of times. The chain carries TRBV19 and TRBJ1-5; the D is unclear. This CDR3 has 16 amino acids. CDR1 is LNHDA and CDR2 is SQIVND in the germline V gene (reference sequence). Trimming pared 5 bases from V and 2 bases from J, leaving 16 bases between. Here the CDR3 reads CASSAPPTLGNQPQHF. CDR3 sequence (DNA): TGTGCCAGTAGTGCCCCACCTACACTGGGCAATCAGCCCCAGCATTTT. The full variable domain, with the rest looked up from reference TRBV19 and TRBJ1-5, is DGGITQSPKYLFRKEGQNVTLSCEQNLNHDAMYWYRQDPGQGLRLIYYSQIVNDFQKGDIAEGYSVSREKKESFPLTVTSAQKNPTAFYLCASSAPPTLGNQPQHFGDGTRLSIL.

This clone was counted between two and nine times. The rearrangement uses TRBV4-1 and TRBJ1-2; tentative D call: TRBD1 (5 bases). Per germline, CDR1 MGHRA and CDR2 YSYEKL. The CDR3 is 15 amino acids. With 1 base removed from V and 0 bases from J, the gap between germline ends came to 9 bases. The CDR3, as DNA: TGCGCCAGCAGCCAAGTGGGGGGAGCTAACTATGGCTACACCTTC. Amino acid sequence: CASSQVGGANYGYTF.

The CDR3 sequence is CASSLAQSNQPQHF. CDR3 sequence (DNA): TGTGCCAGCAGCTTAGCCCAGTCCAATCAGCCCCAGCATTTT. The rearrangement links TRBV7-8 to TRBJ1-5; no clear D gene. CDR3 length equals 14 residues. V was cut by 0 bases and J by 3 bases, with 6 bases left in between. Per the germline V gene, CDR1 is SGHVS and CDR2 is FQNEAQ.

The chain employs TRBV5-4 and TRBJ2-5; 8 nucleotides agree with TRBD2. CDR1 is SGHNT, CDR2 YYREEE, per germline (reference sequence). This CDR3 region has 14 residues. V lost 4 bases to trimming and J lost 4 bases; unmatched junction nucleotides: 6. The CDR3 coding sequence is TGTGCCAGCAGCCTCCCAGCGGGAGCAGAGACCCAGTACTTC. This encodes CASSLPAGAETQYF.

The rearrangement joins TRBV14 to TRBJ2-5; 13 bases are shared with TRBD2. J gave up 4 bases and V 3 bases, and 11 bases lay outside the gene matches. The CDR3 runs to 18 residues. The germline gives CDR1 SGHDN, CDR2 FVKESK. CDR3 amino acids: CASSQAGAGLAGRETQYF. The CDR3 nucleotides read TGTGCCAGCAGCCAGGCCGGGGCGGGACTAGCGGGGAGAGAGACCCAGTACTTC.